This TCR beta chain was obtained from a study of blood T cells in healthy people across ages. Findings of the study overall: It was not possible, with unsorted PBMCs, to conclusively compare naive and antigen-experienced cells. Naive CD4+ cells and diversity were both higher in long-lived donors than in aged donors. Considered underestimates were the diversity estimates obtained from one million T cells.

PCR was performed a second time for roughly 7 to 12 cycles using a sample-barcoded 5' primer and a J-beta primer mix. TCRdb reanalysed the 5' RACE reads using MiXCR and keeps one entry per CDR3 protein. The sample lists 600,000 to 1,000,000 distinct CDR3 sequences; 58% were seen once. As regards this clonotype: Its target is not known.

Peripheral blood samples of around 9.5 milliliters were drawn from each donor. The germline V gene encodes CDR1 SGHTS and CDR2 YDEGEE. CDR3 length equals 14 residues. The V end lost 5 bases, the J end lost 0 bases, and 12 bases lay between the germline ends. This clonotype originated in a man younger than 45 in good health. Input material: blood. The rearrangement joins TRBV5-8 to TRBJ2-7, with a possible D match to TRBD1 (6 bases). The CDR3 DNA reads as TGTGCCAGCAGGTCCGGGACAAACTCCTACGAGCAGTACTTC. Protein sequence: CASRSGTNSYEQYF.